This T cell receptor beta chain emerged from a study of OX40 agonist ivuxolimab in advanced cancers. Produced via immunoSEQ multiplex PCR; TCRdb's table is partial and in-frame only. The repertoire holds about 88,000 clones, with more than 75% as singletons. Comment on this clone: Additional DNA sequences in this sample encode the identical CDR3.

Sequenced here: CD4+ or CD8+ T cells sorted from blood, sampled in a trial of the OX40 agonist ivuxolimab. This receptor was taken from an adult with an advanced solid tumor such as melanoma, head and neck, liver or kidney cancer.

The CDR3 coding sequence is TGTGCCAGCAGCTTGGCAGGGTCCACAGATACGCAGTATTTT. This codes for CASSLAGSTDTQYF. This chain links TRBV5-4 with TRBJ2-3, with a tentative D call TRBD1 (5 bases). Germline V lookup: CDR1 SGHNT, CDR2 YYREEE (reference sequence). CDR3 length equals 14 residues. V was cut by 0 bases and J by 2 bases, with 7 bases left in between.